Each of the 12 T cell receptor beta chains below was sequenced from the same sample in a study of blood T cell repertoires in COVID-19 (dated by TCRdb to 2020 to 2021). The library was generated by the immunoSEQ multiplex PCR assay. The table comes from immuneACCESS by way of TCRdb, which keeps in-frame sequences with V and J called. Part of the clones is missing from these tables; in studies checked, under half for an unresolved V gene and the rest for unknown reasons. For this sample there are about 380,000 clones; 88% appear just once. The ten largest clonotypes hold 0.9% to 1.5% of the sample. Sequencing input: PBMCs or T cells enriched from blood (not recorded which). The receptors originated from a woman younger than 30 who had recovered from COVID-19.

This clone was counted only a few times. The genes are TRBV5-4 and TRBJ1-3, with TRBD1 identical over 8 bases. The ends lost 0 bases at V and 3 bases at J; junction bases unmatched: 5. In germline, CDR1 is SGHNT, CDR2 YYREEE (reference sequence). The CDR3 is made up of 16 amino acids. CDR3 bases: TGTGCCAGCAGCTTGGACCAGGGGGCTTTTGGAAACACCATATATTTT. It encodes CASSLDQGAFGNTIYF. The variable domain in full, completed from reference TRBV5-4 and TRBJ1-3, reads ETGVTQSPTHLIKTRGQQVTLRCSSQSGHNTVSWYQQALGQGPQFIFQYYREEENGRGNFPPRFSGLQFPNYSSELNVNALELDDSALYLCASSLDQGAFGNTIYFGEGSWLTVV.

V usage is TRBV5-1 and J usage is TRBJ1-2; no reliable D call. The CDR3 is 15 amino acids. CDR1 and CDR2 (germline): SGHRS, YFSETQ. Trimming shortened V by 0 bases and J by 2 bases, and 11 bases separated the two germline ends. For the CDR3, the DNA is TGCGCCAGCAGCTTGGCCGGAACAGAGAACTATGGCTACACCTTC. Translating it yields CASSLAGTENYGYTF. Together with reference TRBV5-1 and TRBJ1-2, the CDR3 gives the full variable domain: KAGVTQTPRYLIKTRGQQVTLSCSPISGHRSVSWYQQTPGQGLQFLFEYFSETQRNKGNFPGRFSGRQFSNSRSEMNVSTLELGDSALYLCASSLAGTENYGYTFGSGTRLTVV.

The chain uses TRBV29-1 and TRBJ1-1, with 7 bases lining up with TRBD1. Germline V gene sequence: CDR1 SQVTM, CDR2 ANQGSEA. The V gene end was trimmed by 4 bases and the J gene end by 0 bases; junction bases not matched to a gene: 8. The CDR3 extends over 15 amino acids. This CDR3 is CSVVRGQHLNTEAFF. DNA for the CDR3: TGCAGCGTTGTACGGGGACAGCACCTGAACACTGAAGCTTTCTTT.

CDR3 residues: CASSLDFQGQASRSYTF. In nucleotides, the CDR3 is TGCGCCAGCAGCTTGGATTTTCAGGGACAGGCCTCTCGGAGCTACACCTTC. The chain has TRBV5-1 and TRBJ1-2; 8 bases line up with TRBD1. The V gene's germline CDR1 is SGHRS and CDR2 YFSETQ. This CDR3 contains 17 residues. V lost 0 bases and J lost 9; bases outside the gene matches: 16.

The gene calls are TRBV5-1 and TRBJ1-3, with D tentatively TRBD1 (6 bases). Trimming cost V 0 bases and J 4 bases, with 11 bases left between them. Germline lookup yields CDR1 SGHRS and CDR2 YFSETQ. The CDR3 consists of 15 residues. The CDR3 loop reads CASSLARDNGNTIYF. The CDR3 bases are TGCGCCAGCAGCTTGGCCCGGGACAACGGAAACACCATATATTTT.

V gene TRBV7-9 combines with J gene TRBJ2-7; TRBD1 matches at 7 bases. V trimming: 4 bases; J trimming: 7 bases; junction bases outside the gene matches: 4. This CDR3 has 12 amino acids. CDR1 is SEHNR, CDR2 FQNEAQ, per germline (reference sequence). Here the CDR3 DNA reads TGTGCCAGCAGCTACAGGGGCGGGGAGCAGTACTTC. Protein product: CASSYRGGEQYF. Full variable domain (rest looked up from reference TRBV7-9 and TRBJ2-7): DTGVSQNPRHKITKRGQNVTFRCDPISEHNRLYWYRQTLGQGPEFLTYFQNEAQLEKSRLLSDRFSAERPKGSFSTLEIQRTEQGDSAMYLCASSYRGGEQYFGPGTRLTVT.

J is TRBJ2-7 and V is TRBV18, with TRBD1 matching 9 bases. Germline loops: CDR1 KGHSH, CDR2 LQKENI. There are 14 residues in the CDR3. Trimming took 6 bases from V and 6 from J; bases not matched to a gene: 9. CDR3 bases: TGTGCCAGCTCCCTCAACAGGGGGCGTTCCGAGCAGTACTTC. Residues: CASSLNRGRSEQYF.

The chain recombines TRBV2 with TRBJ1-5; D ambiguous. Germline V gene lookup returns CDR1 SNHLY and CDR2 FYNNEI. V lost 7 bases to trimming and J lost 4 bases, with 8 bases between them. The CDR3 sequence is 12 residues long. CDR3 in DNA: TGTGCCAGCACACAGACAAATCAGCCCCAGCATTTT. Amino acids: CASTQTNQPQHF.

The rearrangement joins TRBV5-6 to TRBJ2-7; D is perhaps TRBD1 (6 bases). The germline V and J ends were trimmed by 0 bases and 12 bases, with 13 bases remaining between them. The CDR3 runs 12 residues. Germline V gene data show CDR1 as SGHDT and CDR2 as YYEEEE. Written as DNA, the CDR3 is TGTGCCAGCAGCTTGGCCTGGACAGAACTGTACTTC. Its protein product is CASSLAWTELYF.

The sample holds one count of this clone. The chain recombines TRBV3-1 (or the pseudogene TRBV3-2) with TRBJ1-1; no clear D. CDR1 is LGHDT, CDR2 YNNKEL, per germline (reference sequence). The CDR3 spans 16 residues. Trimming removed 1 base from V and 13 bases from J, with 25 bases in between. The CDR3 DNA is TGTGCCAGCAGCCAAGGACTTGAGGGTAGGGAGAAGAGTGGTTTCTTT. This gives the protein CASSQGLEGREKSGFF.

This clone came up once. The V call is TRBV30, the J call TRBJ1-1; TRBD1 matches at 8 bases. CDR1 and CDR2 (germline): GTSNPN, SVGIG (reference sequence). The CDR3 is made up of 12 amino acids. V was clipped by 0 bases and J by 6 bases; unmatched bases: 0. The CDR3 region has the DNA TGTGCCTGGAGTGTACAGGGGGCTGAAGCTTTCTTT. Translation gives CAWSVQGAEAFF.

The chain uses TRBV18 and TRBJ1-6; no clear D. Trimming took off 6 bases at V and 8 bases at J, with 17 bases between the two ends. The CDR3 consists of 15 residues. The germline CDR1 and CDR2 sequences are KGHSH and LQKENI. The CDR3 reads CASSHNRVIDSPLHF. The CDR3 bases are TGTGCCAGCTCGCATAATCGCGTAATTGATTCACCCCTCCACTTT.